These T cell receptor beta chains were read from a single sample in a study of CD8+ T cells in alopecia areata. Clones were read by immunoSEQ multiplex PCR, and TCRdb kept only the in-frame ones, dropping some. The sample lists fewer than 200,000 clones, around three fifths occurring once. Sequenced material: CD8+ T cells sorted from blood, taken at week 24, from a patient treated with tofacitinib. These receptors came from a human donor with alopecia areata. Each CDR3 is given with its conserved first and last residue. D genes are given only for firm matches. Not every row has a clone size; where given, it reads once, few, many or a size class.

cdr3_length: 15; j_call: TRBJ2-7; v_call: TRBV4-1; clone_size: once; d_call: NA; cdr3_aa: CASSQEPGASYEQYF; cdr3_nt: TGCGCCAGCAGCCAAGAACCAGGAGCGTCCTACGAGCAGTACTTC
cdr3_length: 12; j_call: TRBJ1-2; v_call: TRBV6-4; clone_size: NA; d_call: NA; cdr3_aa: CASRWVVYGYTF; cdr3_nt: TGTGCCAGCAGATGGGTCGTCTATGGCTACACCTTC
cdr3_length: 15; j_call: TRBJ1-6; v_call: TRBV5-1; clone_size: NA; d_call: NA; cdr3_aa: CASSPEGTWVSPLHF; cdr3_nt: TGCGCCAGCAGCCCCGAGGGGACATGGGTTTCACCCCTCCACTTT
cdr3_length: 15; j_call: TRBJ2-7; v_call: TRBV5-1; clone_size: once; d_call: TRBD1; cdr3_aa: CASSGQGAGSYEQYF; cdr3_nt: TGCGCCAGCAGCGGACAGGGGGCGGGTAGTTACGAGCAGTACTTC
cdr3_length: 14; j_call: TRBJ1-6; v_call: TRBV15; clone_size: few; d_call: TRBD1; cdr3_aa: CATSDGQGNSPLHF; cdr3_nt: TGTGCCACCAGCGACGGACAGGGGAATTCACCCCTCCACTTT
cdr3_length: 12; j_call: TRBJ2-1; v_call: TRBV30; clone_size: NA; d_call: TRBD1; cdr3_aa: CAWTNRGHEQFF; cdr3_nt: TGTGCCTGGACTAACAGGGGACATGAGCAGTTCTTC
cdr3_length: 14; j_call: TRBJ1-4; v_call: TRBV7-6; clone_size: NA; d_call: TRBD1; cdr3_aa: CASSPGGLNEKLFF; cdr3_nt: TGTGCCAGCAGCCCAGGGGGCTTAAATGAAAAACTGTTTTTT
cdr3_length: 15; j_call: TRBJ2-7; v_call: TRBV7-9; clone_size: NA; d_call: TRBD1; cdr3_aa: CASSAGQGGYYEQYF; cdr3_nt: TGTGCCAGCAGCGCGGGACAGGGGGGATACTACGAGCAGTACTTC
cdr3_length: 15; j_call: TRBJ2-2; v_call: TRBV6-1; clone_size: NA; d_call: NA; cdr3_aa: CASSEESAGPGELFF; cdr3_nt: TGTGCCAGCAGTGAAGAGTCGGCGGGGCCCGGGGAGCTGTTTTTT
cdr3_length: 11; j_call: TRBJ2-2; v_call: TRBV6-5; clone_size: few; d_call: NA; cdr3_aa: CASSRTGELFF; cdr3_nt: TGTGCCAGCAGCCGCACCGGGGAGCTGTTTTTT
cdr3_length: 14; j_call: TRBJ1-2; v_call: TRBV9; clone_size: NA; d_call: NA; cdr3_aa: CASSALESGHGYTF; cdr3_nt: TGTGCCAGCAGCGCCCTAGAGTCGGGGCATGGCTACACCTTC
cdr3_length: 12; j_call: TRBJ1-2; v_call: TRBV9; clone_size: NA; d_call: NA; cdr3_aa: CASSSSGPGYTF; cdr3_nt: TGTGCCAGCAGCAGCTCCGGGCCCGGCTACACCTTC
cdr3_length: 15; j_call: TRBJ2-1; v_call: TRBV30; clone_size: NA; d_call: NA; cdr3_aa: CAWIRGAGSYNEQFF; cdr3_nt: TGTGCCTGGATTAGAGGGGCTGGCTCCTACAATGAGCAGTTCTTC
cdr3_length: 13; j_call: TRBJ2-1; v_call: TRBV5-6; clone_size: once; d_call: NA; cdr3_aa: CASSLKAYNEQFF; cdr3_nt: TGTGCCAGCAGCTTAAAGGCTTACAATGAGCAGTTCTTC
cdr3_length: 11; j_call: TRBJ2-5; v_call: TRBV15; clone_size: NA; d_call: NA; cdr3_aa: CATRREETQYF; cdr3_nt: TGTGCCACACGGCGAGAAGAGACCCAGTACTTC
cdr3_length: 14; j_call: TRBJ2-2; v_call: TRBV29-1; clone_size: few; d_call: NA; cdr3_aa: CSVVRLENTGELFF; cdr3_nt: TGCAGCGTTGTTCGGCTCGAGAACACCGGGGAGCTGTTTTTT
cdr3_length: 15; j_call: TRBJ2-1; v_call: TRBV9; clone_size: NA; d_call: TRBD2; cdr3_aa: CASSGGGYKYNEQFF; cdr3_nt: TGTGCCAGCAGCGGCGGGGGTTATAAATACAATGAGCAGTTCTTC
cdr3_length: 15; j_call: TRBJ1-5; v_call: TRBV19; clone_size: few; d_call: NA; cdr3_aa: CASRARGDSNQPQHF; cdr3_nt: TGTGCCAGTAGGGCCCGGGGGGATAGCAATCAGCCCCAGCATTTT
cdr3_length: 15; j_call: TRBJ2-5; v_call: TRBV15; clone_size: NA; d_call: TRBD1; cdr3_aa: CATSRDKGQGGTQYF; cdr3_nt: TGTGCCACCAGCAGGGATAAAGGACAGGGAGGGACCCAGTACTTC
cdr3_length: 15; j_call: TRBJ1-5; v_call: TRBV19; clone_size: NA; d_call: TRBD1; cdr3_aa: CASSRLRDRNQPQHF; cdr3_nt: TGTGCCAGTAGCCGCTTGCGGGACAGAAATCAGCCCCAGCATTTT
cdr3_length: 15; j_call: TRBJ2-3; v_call: TRBV15; clone_size: few; d_call: NA; cdr3_aa: CATSRGVVSTDTQYF; cdr3_nt: TGTGCCACCAGCAGAGGAGTTGTCAGCACAGATACGCAGTATTTT
cdr3_length: 18; j_call: TRBJ1-5; v_call: TRBV4-1; clone_size: NA; d_call: NA; cdr3_aa: CASSQVWMGVHGNQPQHF; cdr3_nt: TGCGCCAGCAGCCAAGTTTGGATGGGAGTTCATGGCAATCAGCCCCAGCATTTT
cdr3_length: 15; j_call: TRBJ2-7; v_call: TRBV4-1; clone_size: NA; d_call: NA; cdr3_aa: CASSQGGRGSYEQYF; cdr3_nt: TGCGCCAGCAGCCAAGGGGGAAGGGGCTCCTACGAGCAGTACTTC
cdr3_length: 17; j_call: TRBJ1-2; v_call: TRBV15; clone_size: NA; d_call: NA; cdr3_aa: CATSSVGQGHRGYGYTF; cdr3_nt: TGTGCCACCAGCAGCGTAGGTCAGGGGCATAGAGGGTATGGCTACACCTTC